This T cell receptor (beta chain) appears in the sequencing data of a study of T cells after yellow fever vaccination. This CDR3 spans 16 amino acids. Overall study findings and caveats: The secondary response was weaker, and its peak arrived faster, on day 5 versus 15.

With respect to this clonotype: Its antigen is currently unknown.

Researchers made TCR cDNA using 5'RACE template switching, and this step added a universal primer site and UMIs. TCRdb processed the 5' RACE reads anew with MiXCR; each CDR3 protein has one entry. The sample lists hundreds of thousands of distinct CDR3 sequences; about 12% were seen once. The rearrangement uses TRBV21-1 and TRBJ2-3; TRBD2 is the table's D call, not checked against the DNA. TRBV21-1 is a documented pseudogene. The sequence was collected from a man aged 25-40 years who received the YFV17D yellow fever vaccine. Sequencing used PBMCs, obtained on the day of the yellow fever booster vaccination. CDR3 protein: CASTLPGTKRTDTQYF. CDR3 DNA: TGTGCCAGCACCCTCCCGGGGACAAAGCGCACAGATACGCAGTATTTT.